A selection of T cell receptor beta chains follows, all from one sample in a study of cytomegalovirus exposure and HLA in healthy donors. TCRdb's copy holds only in-frame clones and misses some; the assay was immunoSEQ multiplex PCR. The table records some 140,000 clones, almost 85% of them present only once. The sample consisted of PBMCs. Receptors were obtained from a woman aged 25 to 45 in good health and CMV-seronegative. Each CDR3 is given with its conserved first and last residue. The D gene is left open where the match is weak. Clone size is stated in some rows and not others, as once, few, many or a class when expanded.

v_gene: TRBV2; j_gene: TRBJ1-6; abundance: .; d_gene: .; CDR3nt: TGTGCCAGCAGTGAAGCGGTTAGGGGTGGCTCACCCCTCCACTTT; CDR3aa: CASSEAVRGGSPLHF
v_gene: TRBV14; j_gene: TRBJ1-1; abundance: .; d_gene: .; CDR3nt: TGTGCCAGCAGCCTTACACAGAACACTGAAGCTTTCTTT; CDR3aa: CASSLTQNTEAFF
v_gene: TRBV6-6; j_gene: TRBJ1-1; abundance: once; d_gene: TRBD1; CDR3nt: TGTGCCAGCAGTTACCAGGGGGCGGACACTGAAGCTTTCTTT; CDR3aa: CASSYQGADTEAFF
v_gene: TRBV27; j_gene: TRBJ2-5; abundance: .; d_gene: TRBD2; CDR3nt: TGTGCCAGCAGGAGGACTAGCGGGGGGAAAGAGACCCAGTACTTC; CDR3aa: CASRRTSGGKETQYF
v_gene: TRBV2; j_gene: TRBJ2-1; abundance: .; d_gene: TRBD2; CDR3nt: TGTGCCAGCAGCGATGGGCGGGGGAGATACAATGAGCAGTTCTTC; CDR3aa: CASSDGRGRYNEQFF
v_gene: TRBV2; j_gene: TRBJ1-2; abundance: few; d_gene: .; CDR3nt: TGTGCCAGCACCTTGACAGGCTATGGCTACACCTTC; CDR3aa: CASTLTGYGYTF
v_gene: TRBV30; j_gene: TRBJ2-3; abundance: .; d_gene: .; CDR3nt: TGTGCCTGGAGTGTATCAGGGGGGACAGATACGCAGTATTTT; CDR3aa: CAWSVSGGTDTQYF
v_gene: TRBV5-4; j_gene: TRBJ2-1; abundance: .; d_gene: TRBD1; CDR3nt: TGTGCCAGCAGCTGGCCGACAGGGGCTAAGATCAATGAGCAGTTCTTC; CDR3aa: CASSWPTGAKINEQFF
v_gene: TRBV15; j_gene: TRBJ1-4; abundance: many; d_gene: .; CDR3nt: TGTGCCACCAGCAGAGATCGGGGGGCGAGGAATGAAAAACTGTTTTTT; CDR3aa: CATSRDRGARNEKLFF
v_gene: TRBV5-1; j_gene: TRBJ2-5; abundance: .; d_gene: .; CDR3nt: TGCGCCAGCAGCTTGTTTTTAGGAGCAGGGGAGACCCAGTACTTC; CDR3aa: CASSLFLGAGETQYF
v_gene: TRBV5-1; j_gene: TRBJ1-5; abundance: .; d_gene: .; CDR3nt: TGCGCCAGCAGCTGGGGAGGGCTGGGTAGCAATCAGCCCCAGCATTTT; CDR3aa: CASSWGGLGSNQPQHF
v_gene: TRBV5-1; j_gene: TRBJ2-3; abundance: .; d_gene: TRBD2; CDR3nt: TGCGCCAGCAGCTTCGGGACTAGCGGATCAGATACGCAGTATTTT; CDR3aa: CASSFGTSGSDTQYF
v_gene: TRBV6-1; j_gene: TRBJ1-2; abundance: .; d_gene: .; CDR3nt: TGTGCCAGCGGGCAGGGTTACTATGGCTACACCTTC; CDR3aa: CASGQGYYGYTF
v_gene: TRBV29-1; j_gene: TRBJ2-1; abundance: once; d_gene: .; CDR3nt: TGCAGCGTGGAGACGGTTTACAATGAGCAGTTCTTC; CDR3aa: CSVETVYNEQFF
v_gene: TRBV19; j_gene: TRBJ1-4; abundance: .; d_gene: .; CDR3nt: TGTGCCAGTAGTACCGGAGGGACGGGAACTAATGAAAAACTGTTTTTT; CDR3aa: CASSTGGTGTNEKLFF
v_gene: TRBV18; j_gene: TRBJ1-6; abundance: .; d_gene: .; CDR3nt: TGTGCCAGCTCACCAGCGAGGGAGGCCTATAATTCACCCCTCCACTTT; CDR3aa: CASSPAREAYNSPLHF
v_gene: TRBV5-6; j_gene: TRBJ1-1; abundance: .; d_gene: TRBD1; CDR3nt: TGTGCCAGCAGCCTTTTGGACAGGGGGGACACTGAAGCTTTCTTT; CDR3aa: CASSLLDRGDTEAFF
v_gene: TRBV11-3; j_gene: TRBJ2-7; abundance: .; d_gene: TRBD2; CDR3nt: TGTGCCAGCAGCCCTTGGGGGACTAGCGGGGGTTACTACGAGCAGTACTTC; CDR3aa: CASSPWGTSGGYYEQYF
v_gene: TRBV4-3; j_gene: TRBJ2-1; abundance: .; d_gene: TRBD2; CDR3nt: TGCGCCAGCAGCCAAGCTCCGGGGCGACGGGGGGGCTCTGAGCAGTTCTTC; CDR3aa: CASSQAPGRRGGSEQFF
v_gene: TRBV18; j_gene: TRBJ2-6; abundance: .; d_gene: TRBD1; CDR3nt: TGTGCCAGCTCACCAAGGGGACAGGGGGCAGGGGCCAACGTCCTGACTTTC; CDR3aa: CASSPRGQGAGANVLTF
v_gene: TRBV6-5; j_gene: TRBJ1-1; abundance: once; d_gene: TRBD1; CDR3nt: TGTGCCAGCACTATACAGGGGGCGGACACTGAAGCTTTCTTT; CDR3aa: CASTIQGADTEAFF
v_gene: TRBV7-9; j_gene: TRBJ1-2; abundance: .; d_gene: TRBD1; CDR3nt: TGTGCCAGCAGTCGTTGGACCGGGACAGGGGCTGCTGGCTACACCTTC; CDR3aa: CASSRWTGTGAAGYTF
v_gene: TRBV18; j_gene: TRBJ1-4; abundance: .; d_gene: .; CDR3nt: TGTGCCAGCTCACCGGGCTTCAATGAAAAACTGTTTTTT; CDR3aa: CASSPGFNEKLFF
v_gene: TRBV18; j_gene: TRBJ1-1; abundance: .; d_gene: .; CDR3nt: TGTGCAGTCAAACGGGAAGGAATTTCTGAAGCTTTCTTT; CDR3aa: CAVKREGISEAFF
v_gene: TRBV6-5; j_gene: TRBJ2-3; abundance: .; d_gene: .; CDR3nt: TGTGCCAGCAGCAACAGGAGAGCCACAGATACGCAGTATTTT; CDR3aa: CASSNRRATDTQYF
v_gene: TRBV7-9; j_gene: TRBJ2-3; abundance: .; d_gene: .; CDR3nt: TGTGCCAGCAGCTTTACGTCACAGGGCGCGCAGTATTTT; CDR3aa: CASSFTSQGAQYF
v_gene: TRBV5-1; j_gene: TRBJ2-2; abundance: .; d_gene: .; CDR3nt: TGCGCCAGCAGTTTCGGACACACCACCGGGGAGCTGTTTTTT; CDR3aa: CASSFGHTTGELFF
v_gene: TRBV4-2; j_gene: TRBJ2-5; abundance: .; d_gene: TRBD2; CDR3nt: TGTGCCAGCAGCCTTAGAAGGGAGGGGGAGACCCAGTACTTC; CDR3aa: CASSLRREGETQYF
v_gene: TRBV5-1; j_gene: TRBJ2-5; abundance: .; d_gene: TRBD2; CDR3nt: TGCGCCAGCAGCTTTGGTCTAGCGGGGGTCTTGGAGACCCAGTACTTC; CDR3aa: CASSFGLAGVLETQYF
v_gene: TRBV15; j_gene: TRBJ1-4; abundance: .; d_gene: TRBD1; CDR3nt: TGTGCCACCAGCAGAGGGACAGGAACTAATGAAAAACTGTTTTTT; CDR3aa: CATSRGTGTNEKLFF
v_gene: TRBV6-1; j_gene: TRBJ1-4; abundance: .; d_gene: TRBD1; CDR3nt: TGTGCCAGCAGAACGACAGGGCTTGGAGAAAAACTGTTTTTT; CDR3aa: CASRTTGLGEKLFF
v_gene: TRBV6-1; j_gene: TRBJ1-5; abundance: .; d_gene: .; CDR3nt: TGTGCCAGCAGCCTCCCGGGCAATCAGCCCCAGCATTTT; CDR3aa: CASSLPGNQPQHF
v_gene: TRBV5-1; j_gene: TRBJ2-3; abundance: .; d_gene: TRBD2; CDR3nt: TGCGCCAGCAGCTTGTCCCCTAGCGGGGGTGATACGCAGTATTTT; CDR3aa: CASSLSPSGGDTQYF
v_gene: TRBV18; j_gene: TRBJ2-3; abundance: .; d_gene: TRBD2; CDR3nt: TGTGCCAGCTCACCCATAGCGGGGCGCACAGATACGCAGTATTTT; CDR3aa: CASSPIAGRTDTQYF
v_gene: TRBV18; j_gene: TRBJ1-6; abundance: .; d_gene: TRBD1; CDR3nt: TGTGCCAGCTCACCAATGGGACAGGGGAACAATTCACCCCTCCACTTT; CDR3aa: CASSPMGQGNNSPLHF
v_gene: TRBV7-2; j_gene: TRBJ1-2; abundance: few; d_gene: .; CDR3nt: TGTGCCAGCAGCAACAACCGGGGGGCCTATGGCTACACCTTC; CDR3aa: CASSNNRGAYGYTF
v_gene: TRBV9; j_gene: TRBJ2-1; abundance: .; d_gene: .; CDR3nt: TGTGCCAGCAGCACCCCGGACAGCCTCTACAATGAGCAGTTCTTC; CDR3aa: CASSTPDSLYNEQFF
v_gene: TRBV5-1; j_gene: TRBJ2-3; abundance: .; d_gene: TRBD1; CDR3nt: TGCGCCAGCAGCTTGGGTGACAGGGGAAGCACAGATACGCAGTATTTT; CDR3aa: CASSLGDRGSTDTQYF
v_gene: TRBV7-2; j_gene: TRBJ2-7; abundance: .; d_gene: TRBD2; CDR3nt: TGTGCCAGCAGCTTTACTAGCGGGGATTACGAGCAGTACTTC; CDR3aa: CASSFTSGDYEQYF
v_gene: TRBV18; j_gene: TRBJ1-4; abundance: .; d_gene: .; CDR3nt: TGTGCCAGCTCACCAGACAGAACCCTAGGGGAAAAACTGTTTTTT; CDR3aa: CASSPDRTLGEKLFF
v_gene: TRBV6-1; j_gene: TRBJ1-2; abundance: .; d_gene: TRBD1; CDR3nt: TGTGCCAGCAGTGACCCAGGGGGCGCGGGGGGCTACACCTTC; CDR3aa: CASSDPGGAGGYTF